This entry features one T cell receptor (beta chain) sequence. Its antigen is unidentified. This entry belongs to a study of blood T cells in healthy people across ages. Study outcomes and limitations: PBMCs left unsorted prevented a conclusive naive versus antigen-experienced comparison. Strong correlation was found linking TCR beta diversity to naive T cell percentage.

CDR3 size: 12 residues. Germline V gene lookup returns CDR1 SGDLS and CDR2 YYNGEE. Trimming left V 3 bases short and J 4 bases short, with 7 bases between. Through a sample-barcoded 5' primer and a J-beta primer mix, a second PCR was run for roughly 6 to 12 cycles. Every single cDNA molecule received a tag from a template-switch adaptor with 12 random nucleotides. In TCRdb, the 5' RACE reads were re-called with MiXCR into one record per CDR3 protein. The table has hundreds of thousands of distinct CDR3 sequences, about 52% seen once. The chain couples TRBV9 to TRBJ1-2; D remains unclear. The sequence derives from a woman in her sixties or seventies in good health. Sequencing was carried out using blood. The CDR3 region is CASSADPYGYTF. In DNA, the CDR3 is TGTGCCAGCAGCGCAGACCCCTATGGCTACACCTTC.